This T cell receptor beta chain was observed in a study of T cells after yellow fever vaccination. Many counts were recorded for this clonotype. This CDR3 spans 16 amino acids. The germline V gene encodes CDR1 SQVTM and CDR2 ANQGSEA. The J segment lost 8 bases and the V segment lost 3 bases, leaving 13 bases of the junction unmatched. TCRdb analysed the 5' RACE reads with MiXCR anew, one entry per CDR3 protein. The sample contains tens of thousands of distinct CDR3 sequences, roughly 6.9% of which appear only once. The receptor comes from a man aged 18 to 35 who received the YFV17D yellow fever vaccine. The V and J genes are TRBV29-1 and TRBJ2-6, with TRBD1 matching 7 bases. This sample comprised CD8+ T cells sorted from PBMCs, obtained 5 to 6 days after the first yellow fever vaccination. This CDR3 reads CSVDLTPTGIPNVLTF. CDR3 nucleotide sequence: TGCAGCGTTGATCTTACTCCGACAGGGATCCCCAACGTCCTGACTTTC.